This TCR beta chain stems from a study of beta chain features in type 1 diabetes. At the level of the study: Healthy donors and patients had similar age, gender and cell yields. Notes on the study in general: Any role of HLA type in TCRB rearrangement remained unresolved here.

About this clone itself: Its matching antigen is unknown.

The length of the CDR3 is 17 residues. The germline V gene encodes CDR1 SGHNT and CDR2 YENEEA. V was clipped by 4 bases and J by 1 base; unmatched bases: 9. Sorting that relied on CD45RO/CCR7/CD25/CD127/CD95/CD27 yielded CD4+ naive, central memory, regulatory and stem cell-like memory cells. Sequencing targeted expressed TCRB transcripts, as all isolated RNA had been reverse transcribed. Method: immunoSEQ multiplex PCR; TCRdb's copy keeps in-frame clones and lacks some. The sample has 350,000 to 450,000 clones; over 11% are singletons. Sample: naive CD4+ T cells from blood. This sequence was found in a man under 40 in good health. The chain is built from TRBV11-3 and TRBJ1-4, with TRBD1 identical over 7 bases. CDR3: CASSSPVRGRTNEKLFF. CDR3 coding DNA: TGTGCCAGCAGCTCCCCGGTTAGGGGGCGAACTAATGAAAAACTGTTTTTT.